Each of the 21 T cell receptor beta chains below was sequenced from the same sample in a study of OX40 agonist ivuxolimab in advanced cancers. Data came from immunoSEQ multiplex PCR; TCRdb stores just in-frame clones and leaves some out. The table lists tens of thousands of clones, around 87% of them singletons, with about 10% in the top ten. The sample here was CD4+ or CD8+ T cells sorted from blood, taken in a trial of the OX40 agonist ivuxolimab. The source of these receptors is an adult with an advanced solid tumor such as melanoma, head and neck, liver or kidney cancer.

The chain employs TRBV28 and TRBJ1-1; tentative D call: TRBD1 (5 bases). The CDR3 loop spans 13 amino acids. V lost 4 bases and J 0 bases, leaving 6 bases between the germline ends. CDR1 MDHEN and CDR2 SYDVKM come from the germline V gene. The DNA for the CDR3 is TGTGCCAGCAGTTACAGGCTGAACACTGAAGCTTTCTTT. Protein sequence: CASSYRLNTEAFF. Supplemented by reference TRBV28 and TRBJ1-1, the full variable domain reads DVKVTQSSRYLVKRTGEKVFLECVQDMDHENMFWYRQDPGLGLRLIYFSYDVKMKEKGDIPEGYSVSREKKERFSLILESASTNQTSMYLCASSYRLNTEAFFGQGTRLTVV.

V and J are TRBV29-1 and TRBJ2-1; 7 nucleotides line up with TRBD2. This CDR3 region has 14 residues. Germline assignment: CDR1 SQVTM and CDR2 ANQGSEA. V shed 0 bases and J 4 bases; nucleotides not matched to a gene: 3. This chain's CDR3 is CSVEDRLAYNEQFF. Written as DNA, the CDR3 is TGCAGCGTTGAAGACCGACTAGCTTACAATGAGCAGTTCTTC.

CDR3 coding DNA: TGTGCCAGCAGCCAGACTAGCGGGAGCTACGAGCAGTACTTC. This sequence encodes CASSQTSGSYEQYF. The V gene is TRBV7-2, the J gene TRBJ2-7; 12 nucleotides agree with TRBD2. This CDR3 is built from 14 residues. J gave up 3 bases and V 5 bases, and 2 bases lay outside the gene matches. The germline CDR1 and CDR2 sequences are SGHTA and FQGNSA.

This sequence joins TRBV7-8 and TRBJ1-3; 9 bases fit TRBD1. The CDR3 contains 16 residues. Germline loops: CDR1 SGHVS, CDR2 FQNEAQ. After removal of 2 bases from V and 2 bases from J, the junction contained 4 bases not matched to a gene. The CDR3 DNA reads as TGTGCCAGCAGCTTACGGGACAGGGAAGCTGGAAACACCATATATTTT. Translating gives CASSLRDREAGNTIYF.

The chain links TRBV18 to TRBJ2-1; D gene ambiguous. The germline V and J ends were trimmed by 5 bases and 5 bases, with 10 bases remaining between them. The V gene's germline CDR1 is KGHSH and CDR2 LQKENI. The length of the CDR3 is 13 residues. The CDR3 DNA reads as TGTGCCAGCTCAAGTAATCAGGACAATGAGCAGTTCTTC. Protein: CASSSNQDNEQFF.

The V gene is TRBV28, the J gene TRBJ2-7, with 7 bases lining up with TRBD2. CDR1 MDHEN and CDR2 SYDVKM come from the germline V gene. This CDR3 spans 15 amino acids. J gave up 5 bases and V 2 bases, and 9 bases lay outside the gene matches. CDR3 in amino acids: CASSLGGTNLHEQYF. The CDR3 bases are TGTGCCAGCAGTTTAGGGGGGACTAACCTCCACGAGCAGTACTTC.

This chain joins TRBV7-9 and TRBJ1-4; 10 bases line up with TRBD1. The V gene end was trimmed by 5 bases and the J gene end by 5 bases; junction bases not matched to a gene: 8. CDR1 and CDR2 from the germline V gene are SEHNR and FQNEAQ (reference sequence). The CDR3 loop spans 16 amino acids. CDR3 coding DNA: TGTGCCAGCAGCCCCCGAGGGGGACAGGGGAATGAAAAACTGTTTTTT. Its protein is CASSPRGGQGNEKLFF.

The chain combines TRBV20-1 with TRBJ1-2; D may be TRBD1 (6 bases). Germline CDR1 DFQATT, CDR2 SNEGSKA (reference sequence). The CDR3 is made up of 11 amino acids. The V end lost 4 bases, the J end lost 7 bases, and 10 bases lay between the germline ends. CDR3 loop: CSATTGIGYTF. The CDR3, as DNA: TGCAGTGCTACAACAGGGATTGGCTACACCTTC.

V usage is TRBV10-3 and J usage is TRBJ2-7; 7 nucleotides agree with TRBD1. This CDR3 spans 13 amino acids. CDR1 and CDR2 (germline): ENHRY, SYGVKD. J lost 7 bases, V lost 10 bases, and 13 bases had no gene match. The chain's CDR3 is CATNSNTGVEQYF. CDR3 bases: TGTGCCACCAACTCCAACACAGGGGTTGAGCAGTACTTC.

The V and J genes are TRBV28 and TRBJ2-7, with D unresolved. Trimming pared 6 bases from V and 6 bases from J, leaving 15 bases between. Germline CDR1 and CDR2: MDHEN and SYDVKM. CDR3 size: 13 residues. In DNA form, the CDR3 reads TGTGCCAGCAGCTCGGGCCCGACTGCCGAGCAGTACTTC. As protein: CASSSGPTAEQYF. Using reference TRBV28 and TRBJ2-7 for the parts outside the CDR3, the full variable domain is DVKVTQSSRYLVKRTGEKVFLECVQDMDHENMFWYRQDPGLGLRLIYFSYDVKMKEKGDIPEGYSVSREKKERFSLILESASTNQTSMYLCASSSGPTAEQYFGPGTRLTVT.

The table lists this clone with a count of one. The chain links TRBV9 to TRBJ1-3; D is possibly TRBD1 (5 bases). There are 14 residues in the CDR3. Trimming cost V 4 bases and J 4 bases, with 12 bases left between them. CDR1 and CDR2 from the germline V gene are SGDLS and YYNGEE. Written as DNA, the CDR3 is TGTGCCAGCAGCCCCGGGGGGGTCGGAAACACCATATATTTT. Residues: CASSPGGVGNTIYF.

V and J are TRBV4-1 and TRBJ2-7; 9 positions match TRBD2. With V trimmed by 4 bases and J by 5 bases, 15 bases remained unmatched. The germline V gene encodes CDR1 MGHRA and CDR2 YSYEKL. The CDR3 has 17 amino acids. This chain's CDR3 is CASSRGGLAQLGNEQYF. CDR3 sequence (DNA): TGCGCCAGCAGCCGGGGAGGACTAGCGCAGCTTGGGAACGAGCAGTACTTC.

The chain combines TRBV18 with TRBJ2-7; the D gene is possibly TRBD1 (5 bases). Germline CDR1 is KGHSH and CDR2 is LQKENI. The CDR3 has 17 amino acids. With 6 bases removed from V and 3 bases from J, the gap between germline ends came to 24 bases. CDR3 in DNA: TGTGCCAGCTCGCTTGCAGGACACAAAGGAACGTACTACGAGCAGTACTTC. This codes for CASSLAGHKGTYYEQYF.

The chain has TRBV11-3 and TRBJ2-3; TRBD1 aligns across 7 bases. The CDR3 spans 15 residues. Germline CDR1 reads SGHNT; CDR2 reads YENEEA. The junction had 13 bases not matched to a gene; V was cut back by 7 bases and J by 6 bases. The DNA of the CDR3 is TGTGCCAGCACCGGGACGGGACAGCCAGGGGATACGCAGTATTTT. This gives the protein CASTGTGQPGDTQYF.

This clone has more than one count but fewer than ten. The CDR3 nucleotides read TGTGCCACCAGCTTTCGACAGGGGATCGGGACTGAAGCTTTCTTT. Protein sequence: CATSFRQGIGTEAFF. The chain employs TRBV15 and TRBJ1-1; 8 bases agree with TRBD1. Germline values: CDR1 LNHNV, CDR2 YYDKDF (reference sequence). CDR3 length equals 15 residues. The V and J ends lost 5 bases and 5 bases, in that order; junction bases with no gene match: 10.

V usage is TRBV5-5 and J usage is TRBJ2-5; D is possibly TRBD2 (5 bases). Germline V gives CDR1 SGHKS, CDR2 YYEKEE (reference sequence). This CDR3 contains 11 residues. Deletions cut 5 bases from V and 5 bases from J, with 7 bases between. The CDR3 loop reads CASSRGETQYF. For the CDR3, the DNA is TGTGCCAGCAGTCGAGGGGAGACCCAGTACTTC.

The chain uses TRBV2 and TRBJ2-2, with D possibly matching TRBD2 (6 bases). The CDR3 length is 14 residues. Trimming left V 7 bases short and J 5 bases short, with 14 bases between. Germline lookup yields CDR1 SNHLY and CDR2 FYNNEI. The CDR3 nucleotides are TGTGCCAGCACCGGGGGTAAGGGGACCGGGGAGCTGTTTTTT. Its translation: CASTGGKGTGELFF.

The chain joins TRBV28 to TRBJ2-7; 10 nucleotides align to TRBD1. V was clipped by 10 bases and J by 4 bases; unmatched bases: 13. Germline values: CDR1 MDHEN, CDR2 SYDVKM. The CDR3 length is 15 residues. In DNA form, the CDR3 reads TGTGCCATCTGCCGGGGACCGGGACAGGGGTACGAGCAGTACTTC. Its protein is CAICRGPGQGYEQYF.

The chain is built from TRBV7-2 and TRBJ2-3; no definite D call. The germline V and J ends were trimmed by 1 base and 7 bases, with 15 bases remaining between them. The CDR3 runs to 15 residues. Germline V gives CDR1 SGHTA, CDR2 FQGNSA. The CDR3 reads CASSLVGAQSHTQYF. In DNA, the CDR3 is TGTGCCAGCAGCTTAGTCGGCGCCCAGAGTCATACGCAGTATTTT.

The chain couples TRBV11-2 to TRBJ2-7, with D possibly TRBD2 on 6 matching bases. The CDR3 totals 14 residues. The ends were cut back, 7 bases at V and 0 bases at J, with 13 bases in the middle. Germline CDR1 SGHAT, CDR2 FQNNGV. The CDR3 spells CASTPAGLSYEQYF. The CDR3 nucleotides read TGTGCCAGCACACCAGCGGGTCTCTCCTACGAGCAGTACTTC.

V and J are TRBV6-6 and TRBJ2-1; 7 bases fit TRBD2. V shed 10 bases, J shed 0 bases, and the junction held 3 bases outside the gene matches. Germline V gene lookup returns CDR1 MNHNY and CDR2 SVGAGI (reference sequence). The CDR3 contains 13 residues. This chain's CDR3 is CATERGSYNEQFF. The DNA for the CDR3 is TGTGCCACCGAGCGGGGCTCCTACAATGAGCAGTTCTTC.